These 32 T cell receptor beta chains share one sample of origin, sequenced in a study of post-analysis software for immune sequencing data (dated by TCRdb to the mid-2010s). General findings and caveats noted by the study authors: About five TRBV segments, including TRBV5-6, TRBV5-1 and TRBV20-1, were significantly more frequent in patients than controls.

These receptors are not linked to any known antigen. Libraries were constructed by PCR. Sequencing was performed on an Illumina HiSeq 2500. Unique molecular identifiers were incorporated into TCR beta cDNA libraries to reduce PCR and sequencing biases. TCRdb reprocessing: public reads trimmed at Q25 with fastp, clones called with MiXCR, in-frame beta chains kept. When rows share a CDR3 protein, they turn into one entry using the most common DNA and genes. Present in this sample are about 770,000 distinct CDR3 sequences, just over 45% of which were seen just once. The ten largest make up 4.9% of the sample. Sample: blood. The receptor source for this set is a girl between 5 and 17 years old with multiple sclerosis.

The rearrangement uses TRBV7-9 and TRBJ2-5, with 10 bases fitting TRBD1. The closer fit of TRBJ2-7 to the DNA end suggests the J call may be wrong. Germline V gene sequence: CDR1 SEHNR, CDR2 FQNEAQ (reference sequence). The CDR3 spans 16 residues. The CDR3 DNA is TGTGCCAGCAGCTTAGCGGCTGCGACAGGGGGCCACGAGCAGTACTTC. It yields the protein CASSLAAATGGHEQYF.

This clonotype occurred once. The V gene is TRBV5-6, the J gene TRBJ2-5, with 12 bases matching TRBD2. Germline loops: CDR1 SGHDT, CDR2 YYEEEE. J gave up 5 bases and V 1 base, and 6 bases lay outside the gene matches. There are 16 residues in the CDR3. The CDR3 DNA follows: TGTGCCAGCAGCTTGCCTCTAGCGGGAGGGCGGGAGACCCAGTACTTC. Residues: CASSLPLAGGRETQYF.

This chain connects TRBV6-5 to TRBJ2-3, with no clear D. CDR3 size: 13 residues. Germline CDR1 MNHEY, CDR2 SVGAGI. With 10 bases removed from V and 4 bases from J, the gap between germline ends came to 15 bases. The DNA of the CDR3 is TGTGCCACCGCGGAGCCCCCAGCAGATACGCAGTATTTT. This translates into CATAEPPADTQYF.

On this clonotype itself: The germline gene is not matched at one end of the junction; a read error may be the cause. The V and J genes are TRBV12-3 or TRBV12-4 and TRBJ2-1; 7 bases line up with TRBD2. The CDR3 has 16 residues. CDR3 amino acids: CANSLALSGSYNEQFF. In DNA, the CDR3 is TGTGCCAACAGTTTAGCGCTTAGCGGGTCCTACAATGAGCAGTTCTTC.

This clonotype was found a few times. The V call is TRBV15, the J call TRBJ2-7; TRBD2 agrees at 7 bases. This CDR3 spans 17 amino acids. V was pared by 0 bases and J by 0 bases, with 8 bases of the junction left unmatched. CDR1 LNHNV and CDR2 YYDKDF come from the germline V gene (reference sequence). CDR3 in DNA: TGTGCCACCAGCAGAGATCACGGCGGGAGTCGCTCCTACGAGCAGTACTTC. As protein: CATSRDHGGSRSYEQYF.

The chain joins TRBV11-2 to TRBJ2-7; 11 positions match TRBD1. Germline V gene data show CDR1 as SGHAT and CDR2 as FQNNGV. There are 17 residues in the CDR3. With V trimmed by 3 bases and J by 3 bases, 10 bases remained unmatched. CDR3 residues: CASSFLQDRGLFYEQYF. The CDR3 region has the DNA TGTGCCAGCAGCTTTCTACAGGACAGGGGGCTGTTCTACGAGCAGTACTTC.

V and J are TRBV4-2 and TRBJ2-1; no reliable D call. Germline values: CDR1 LGHNA, CDR2 YNFKEQ. Deletions cut 0 bases from V and 4 bases from J, with 13 bases between. The CDR3 has 16 amino acids. The CDR3 loop reads CASSQDRADRYNEQFF. DNA of the CDR3: TGTGCCAGCAGCCAAGATCGGGCAGATCGGTACAATGAGCAGTTCTTC.

This clonotype has only a few counts. The CDR3 DNA follows: TGCGCCAGCAGCTTGGTCCTAGACAATGAGCAGTTCTTC. Amino acids: CASSLVLDNEQFF. This rearrangement joins TRBV5-1 to TRBJ2-1, with D unclear. CDR1 and CDR2 (germline): SGHRS, YFSETQ. This CDR3 is 13 amino acids long. Trimming took off 0 bases at V and 5 bases at J, with 6 bases between the two ends.

The table lists this clonotype with a few counts. This chain connects TRBV5-1 to TRBJ2-7; no definite D call. Germline CDR1 and CDR2: SGHRS and YFSETQ. V lost 4 bases and J lost 2, with 16 bases in between. The length of the CDR3 is 15 residues. CDR3 sequence: CASSLMTGPTYEQYF. In nucleotides, the CDR3 is TGCGCCAGCAGCCTAATGACGGGCCCGACCTACGAGCAGTACTTC.

The chain uses TRBV20-1 and TRBJ2-1; TRBD2 matches at 14 bases. This CDR3 region has 16 residues. J lost 8 bases, V lost 7 bases, and 13 bases had no gene match. CDR1 DFQATT and CDR2 SNEGSKA come from the germline V gene (reference sequence). The CDR3 DNA reads TGCAGTGGCGCCCGGGGACTAGCGGGAGTTCAGGATGAGCAGTTCTTC. This translates into CSGARGLAGVQDEQFF.

Worth noting for this clonotype: A junction boundary mismatches the germline segment, possibly from a read error. This rearrangement joins TRBV5-6 to TRBJ2-4; perhaps D is TRBD1 or TRBD2 (6 bases each). The CDR3 extends over 14 amino acids. CDR1 and CDR2 (germline): SGHDT, YYEEEE. The CDR3 DNA reads TGTGCCAGCACCCCGTGGGGGGCAACAAACATTCAGGACTTC. It yields the protein CASTPWGATNIQDF.

The chain couples TRBV5-6 to TRBJ1-4; no clear D. Between the trimmed V and J ends, which lost 1 base and 8 bases, there was a span of 15 bases. Germline CDR1 and CDR2: SGHDT and YYEEEE. The length of the CDR3 is 15 residues. The CDR3 DNA reads as TGTGCCAGCAGCTTGTGGGCAGGTTCGAGGGAAAAACTGTTTTTT. Translating it yields CASSLWAGSREKLFF. Full variable domain (rest looked up from reference TRBV5-6 and TRBJ1-4): DAGVTQSPTHLIKTRGQQVTLRCSPKSGHDTVSWYQQALGQGPQFIFQYYEEEERQRGNFPDRFSGHQFPNYSSELNVNALLLGDSALYLCASSLWAGSREKLFFGSGTQLSVL.

This clonotype was picked up a small number of times. J is TRBJ1-1 and V is TRBV10-3; no clear D. Trimming removed 2 bases at V and 2 bases at J, with 9 bases between. From germline, CDR1 is ENHRY and CDR2 SYGVKD. The CDR3 sequence is 14 residues long. The CDR3 DNA reads as TGTGCCATCAGTGAGGGAGGACTTAACACTGAAGCTTTCTTT. Protein product: CAISEGGLNTEAFF.

The gene calls are TRBV6-6 and TRBJ2-1; a possible D gene is TRBD1 (5 bases). Germline-derived CDR1 and CDR2 are MNHNY and SVGAGI (reference sequence). Trimming shortened V by 0 bases and J by 4 bases, and 13 bases separated the two germline ends. The CDR3 totals 16 residues. The CDR3 DNA sequence: TGTGCCAGCAGTTACTCGGGGCAGCCCCTTTACAATGAGCAGTTCTTC. Residues: CASSYSGQPLYNEQFF.

This chain joins TRBV29-1 and TRBJ1-2, with D unresolved. V gave up 4 bases and J gave up 8 bases, with 17 bases separating them. Per the germline V gene, CDR1 is SQVTM and CDR2 is ANQGSEA. The CDR3 length is 13 residues. The DNA of the CDR3 is TGCAGCGTTGGGGTCCCTGGGCGGTACGGCTACACCTTC. This encodes CSVGVPGRYGYTF. Complete variable domain (other parts from reference TRBV29-1 and TRBJ1-2): SAVISQKPSRDICQRGTSLTIQCQVDSQVTMMFWYRQQPGQSLTLIATANQGSEATYESGFVIDKFPISRPNLTFSTLTVSNMSPEDSSIYLCSVGVPGRYGYTFGSGTRLTVV.

The V and J genes are TRBV30 and TRBJ1-2; a possible D gene is TRBD1 (6 bases). Germline values: CDR1 GTSNPN, CDR2 SVGIG (reference sequence). Deletions cut 3 bases from V and 6 bases from J, with 23 bases between. This CDR3 is built from 16 residues. CDR3 loop: CAWRGQFPLLRNGYTF. CDR3 nucleotide sequence: TGTGCCTGGAGAGGACAGTTTCCCCTGCTGAGGAATGGCTACACCTTC. Using reference TRBV30 and TRBJ1-2 for the parts outside the CDR3, the full variable domain is SQTIHQWPATLVQPVGSPLSLECTVEGTSNPNLYWYRQAAGRGLQLLFYSVGIGQISSEVPQNLSASRPQDRQFILSSKKLLLSDSGFYLCAWRGQFPLLRNGYTFGSGTRLTVV.

The rearrangement joins TRBV7-2 to TRBJ2-7; tentative D call: TRBD1 (6 bases). This CDR3 is built from 15 residues. V lost 6 bases and J lost 0, with 15 bases in between. Germline V gene sequence: CDR1 SGHTA, CDR2 FQGNSA. CDR3 residues: CASSWGRAVSYEQYF. The CDR3 DNA reads TGTGCCAGCAGTTGGGGGCGCGCCGTCTCCTACGAGCAGTACTTC.

The table lists this clonotype with a count of one. J is TRBJ1-2 and V is TRBV20-1, with 7 bases fitting TRBD1. Germline values: CDR1 DFQATT, CDR2 SNEGSKA (reference sequence). The CDR3 sequence is 13 residues long. V dropped 4 bases and J dropped 4; count of bases not matched to a gene: 6. CDR3 nucleotide sequence: TGCAGTGCTAATAAGGGGGCTGGCTATGGCTACACCTTC. This translates into CSANKGAGYGYTF.

The chain is built from TRBV7-2 and TRBJ2-2, with 7 bases aligning to TRBD1. Germline values: CDR1 SGHTA, CDR2 FQGNSA. J gave up 4 bases and V 5 bases, and 7 bases lay outside the gene matches. The CDR3 is made up of 15 amino acids. The CDR3 nucleotides are TGTGCCAGCAGCCTGGGGACAGTCCCCACCGGGGAGCTGTTTTTT. Its translation is CASSLGTVPTGELFF.

This chain uses TRBV20-1 with TRBJ2-1; perhaps D is TRBD1 or TRBD2 (6 bases each). This CDR3 is 15 amino acids long. V was trimmed by 0 bases and J by 9 bases, leaving 18 bases between them. Germline lookup yields CDR1 DFQATT and CDR2 SNEGSKA (reference sequence). CDR3 in amino acids: CSARDRGTGDSEQFF. The CDR3 region has the DNA TGCAGTGCTAGAGATAGGGGGACGGGGGATAGTGAGCAGTTCTTC.

The chain links TRBV27 to TRBJ1-2, with unresolved D. Germline V gene lookup returns CDR1 MNHEY and CDR2 SMNVEV (reference sequence). The CDR3 loop spans 12 amino acids. V was shortened by 5 bases and J by 8 bases, with 12 bases between the two germline ends. The chain's CDR3 is CASSAGLGGYTF. In nucleotides, the CDR3 is TGTGCCAGCAGTGCAGGATTAGGCGGCTACACCTTC.

This clonotype was seen only a few times. The chain is built from TRBV5-1 and TRBJ2-4, with 8 bases that match TRBD2. The DNA end lines up better with TRBJ2-7; the J call may be wrong. CDR1 SGHRS and CDR2 YFSETQ come from the germline V gene. This CDR3 region has 14 residues. CDR3 residues: CASTGSGGPSEQYF. The CDR3 DNA reads as TGCGCCAGCACGGGATCGGGAGGGCCCTCCGAGCAGTACTTC.

A few counts support this clonotype. V and J are TRBV12-3 or TRBV12-4 and TRBJ1-2; possible D gene TRBD1, 6 bases. V was clipped by 6 bases and J by 5 bases, with 10 bases between them. CDR3 length: 12 residues. The CDR3 sequence is CASSFTGYGYTF. The CDR3 DNA reads TGTGCCAGCAGCTTCACAGGGTATGGCTACACCTTC.

The chain joins TRBV6-2 or TRBV6-3 to TRBJ2-7; weak D call: TRBD2 (5 bases). V gave up 6 bases and J gave up 0 bases, with 12 bases separating them. CDR1 and CDR2 from the germline V gene are MNHEY and SVGEGT. CDR3 length: 14 residues. CDR3 in DNA: TGTGCCAGCAGAGAGGTGGGGAGCTCCTACGAGCAGTACTTC. It yields the protein CASREVGSSYEQYF.

The chain couples TRBV3-1 to TRBJ2-1, with unresolved D. This CDR3 comprises 14 residues. The ends were cut back, 2 bases at V and 7 bases at J, with 12 bases in the middle. Germline V CDR1 and CDR2: LGHDT, YNNKEL (reference sequence). CDR3 coding DNA: TGTGCCAGCAGCCAATCCCAAGTCAGAAATGAGCAGTTCTTC. This sequence encodes CASSQSQVRNEQFF.

There are a few counts of this clonotype. The chain uses TRBV20-1 and TRBJ1-5, with D hard to call. The CDR3 consists of 13 residues. The germline V gene encodes CDR1 DFQATT and CDR2 SNEGSKA (reference sequence). V was clipped by 2 bases and J by 5 bases, with 10 bases between them. The CDR3 bases are TGCAGTGCTAGAAGGACCAGCGATCAGCCCCAGCATTTT. It yields the protein CSARRTSDQPQHF.

The chain couples TRBV7-8 to TRBJ2-5; D could derive from TRBD1 or TRBD2 (6 bases each). From germline, CDR1 is SGHVS and CDR2 FQNEAQ. The V end was cut by 2 bases, the J end by 5 bases, with 18 bases between. This CDR3 region has 16 residues. The CDR3 region is CASSLNLDRGRETQYF. In nucleotides, the CDR3 is TGTGCCAGCAGCTTAAACCTCGATAGGGGGAGGGAGACCCAGTACTTC.

This clonotype was seen only a few times. The rearrangement joins TRBV25-1 to TRBJ2-1; D is unresolved. Trimming shortened V by 5 bases and J by 8 bases, and 10 bases separated the two germline ends. CDR1 and CDR2 from the germline V gene are MGHDK and SYGVNS. CDR3 length: 12 amino acids. The CDR3 sequence: CASSRWKDEQFF. For the CDR3, the DNA is TGTGCCAGCAGTAGATGGAAGGATGAGCAGTTCTTC. Based on the CDR3 plus reference TRBV25-1 and TRBJ2-1, the full variable domain is EADIYQTPRYLVIGTGKKITLECSQTMGHDKMYWYQQDPGMELHLIHYSYGVNSTEKGDLSSESTVSRIRTEHFPLTLESARPSHTSQYLCASSRWKDEQFFGPGTRLTVL.

The DNA for the CDR3 is TGTGCCAGCAGTCCCCACATTGGCAATCAGCCCCAGCATTTT. This sequence encodes CASSPHIGNQPQHF. This chain links TRBV6-2 or TRBV6-3 with TRBJ1-5; D unclear. The CDR3 is 14 amino acids. V dropped 5 bases and J dropped 2 bases, with 10 bases sitting between them. Per germline, CDR1 MNHEY and CDR2 SVGEGT.

The sample holds a few counts of this clonotype. This rearrangement joins TRBV6-5 to TRBJ2-6; no clear D. This CDR3 comprises 17 residues. Looked up from germline, CDR1 is MNHEY and CDR2 is SVGAGI. Trimming took off 0 bases at V and 3 bases at J, with 12 bases between the two ends. This CDR3 reads CASSYSPWLHGANVLTF. The CDR3, as DNA: TGTGCCAGCAGTTACTCGCCCTGGCTGCATGGGGCCAACGTCCTGACTTTC.

The V call is TRBV20-1, the J call TRBJ1-4; D not resolved. Trimming stripped 2 bases from V and 2 bases from J, with 9 bases between. Germline loops: CDR1 DFQATT, CDR2 SNEGSKA (reference sequence). The CDR3 contains 14 residues. This CDR3 reads CSARSGRTNEKLFF. In DNA form, the CDR3 reads TGCAGTGCTAGAAGCGGACGGACTAATGAAAAACTGTTTTTT.

V usage is TRBV3-1 and J usage is TRBJ1-3; 8 bases agree with TRBD1. The CDR3 extends over 17 amino acids. Germline CDR1 reads LGHDT; CDR2 reads YNNKEL (reference sequence). J was trimmed by 3 bases and V by 1 base; bases with no gene match: 8. CDR3 sequence: CASSQAPQGVFGNTIYF. CDR3 nucleotide sequence: TGTGCCAGCAGCCAAGCCCCACAGGGGGTTTTTGGAAACACCATATATTTT.